The source of this TCR beta chain is a study of Ad26.COV2.S vaccination and SARS-CoV-2 variants (TCRdb year 2021). Regarding the complete study: TCRbeta repertoire sequencing served as the tool for gauging how specific and how broad the SARS-CoV-2-reactive T cell receptors were following Ad26.COV2.S vaccination. The TCR-sequenced set comprised about 32 samples: around 20 Ad26.COV2.S vaccine recipients, 5 placebo recipients and 8 SARS-CoV-2 convalescent individuals.

A note on this clone: Which antigen it targets is not known. No base qualities exist here, and no much larger clone lies one base off it.

CDR1 and CDR2, looked up from the germline V gene, are SGHVS and FNYEAQ. The CDR3 spans 17 residues, from the cysteine through the phenylalanine. Solely the CDR3 DNA is kept, with 51 bases framed from the first base. The germline ends are 24 bases apart after V is trimmed by 5 bases and J by 7 bases. The immunoSEQ Assay was used to sequence TCRbeta CDR3 regions. After extraction, genomic DNA underwent amplification by bias-controlled multiplex PCR, followed by high-throughput sequencing. As for the authors' bioinformatics: Collapsing and filtering of sequences were performed to quantify the absolute abundance of each unique TCRbeta CDR3 region. T cell fraction was estimated by normalizing TCRbeta template counts to usable DNA, with usable DNA measured through amplification of reference genes found in all nucleated cells. Repertoire TCRs were annotated as SARS-CoV-2-specific when V gene, CDR3 amino acid sequence and J gene were exactly matched to a known reactive TCR set. MIRA supplied the reference SARS-CoV-2 TCR set, which was filtered for enrichment in COVID-19-positive ImmuneCODE repertoires so that public or cross-reactive TCRs were removed. Using the MIRA antigens, annotated TCRs were further analysed by specific ORF or by position within an ORF. Breadth was defined as the number of annotated unique rearrangements divided by the total number of unique productive rearrangements, and depth was defined as the summed frequency of the annotated unique rearrangements. Group comparisons of TCR breadth used two-sided Wilcoxon rank-sum tests. TCRdb took over this immuneACCESS table, retaining in-frame rearrangements with V and J assigned. Such tables are incomplete; in checked studies, under half of the missing clones stem from an unresolved V gene, and the remainder is unexplained. D and trimming come from the DNA, and the V and J calls and clone size come from that table. For this sample there are roughly 150,000 clones; about nine tenths appear just once. The top ten constitute around 5% of the sample.

The full study reports these points: Non-spike TCR breadth was comparable between vaccine and placebo recipients, consistent with the vaccine containing only spike. Ad26.COV2.S recipients had higher spike-specific TCR breadth than placebo recipients (P = 0.0014). It was noted by the authors that total T cell responses may have been underestimated by the TCR breadth and depth analyses. Substantial breadth of spike-specific CD8+ and CD4+ T cell responses was reported after vaccination.

Explained via the paper, the time point label denotes: individuals recovered from natural SARS-CoV-2 infection. The receptor chain draws on TRBV7-6 and TRBJ1-3; the D gene lacks a confident call. This receptor was taken from a human donor who had recovered from COVID-19. The sequencing used peripheral blood, collected after recovery from COVID-19. The sequence in DNA is TGTGCCAGCAGCCCCCGGCCCCGGAATCTCTTAGGGAACACCATATATTTT. This translates into CASSPRPRNLLGNTIYF. This CDR3, with the reference TRBV7-6 and TRBJ1-3 proteins standing in past its ends, gives the full variable domain GAGVSQSPRYKVTKRGQDVALRCDPISGHVSLYWYRQALGQGPEFLTYFNYEAQQDKSGLPNDRFSAERPEGSISTLTIQRTEQRDSAMYRCASSPRPRNLLGNTIYFGEGSWLTVV.